Listed here are 30 T cell receptor beta chains from one sample, sequenced in a study of cytomegalovirus exposure and HLA in healthy donors. The PCR had 60 Vbeta and 13 Jbeta primers. TCRdb's copy holds only in-frame clones and misses some; the assay was immunoSEQ multiplex PCR. The sample carries approximately 150,000 clones, 81% recorded once. Sequenced sample: PBMCs. Receptor source: a woman aged 45-60 years in good health and CMV-seronegative.

The rearrangement joins TRBV6-1 to TRBJ2-6; 7 positions match TRBD1. V trimming: 4 bases; J trimming: 0 bases; junction bases outside the gene matches: 15. The CDR3 consists of 20 residues. Germline V lookup: CDR1 MNHNS, CDR2 SASEGT. DNA for the CDR3: TGTGCCAGCAGTGGAATGGGACAGCAACAACCTTACTCTGGGGCCAACGTCCTGACTTTC. This sequence encodes CASSGMGQQQPYSGANVLTF.

This chain links TRBV6-5 with TRBJ1-2; maybe TRBD1 (6 bases). With 0 bases removed from V and 8 bases from J, the gap between germline ends came to 16 bases. The CDR3 covers 15 residues. In germline, CDR1 is MNHEY, CDR2 SVGAGI. The CDR3, as DNA: TGTGCCAGCAGTTACTCCCAGGGGAGTAACCGGGGCTACACCTTC. Protein sequence: CASSYSQGSNRGYTF.

As regards this clone: The junction and the germline gene differ at one end; a read error may be behind it. The chain combines TRBV7-9 with TRBJ1-2; possibly TRBD1 for D (6 bases). The CDR3 has 14 residues. Per the germline V gene, CDR1 is SEHNR and CDR2 is FQNEAQ (reference sequence). The CDR3 DNA reads as TGTTCCAGCAGCTTAGAACAGGGCTTCTATGGCTACACCTTC. Residues: CSSSLEQGFYGYTF.

This chain uses TRBV6-6 with TRBJ2-5, with 8 bases matching TRBD2. The length of the CDR3 is 16 residues. Germline lookup yields CDR1 MNHNY and CDR2 SVGAGI (reference sequence). V shed 2 bases, J shed 2 bases, and the junction held 7 bases outside the gene matches. The CDR3 is CASSYELLAEQETQYF. The CDR3 nucleotides are TGTGCCAGCAGTTACGAATTACTAGCGGAACAAGAGACCCAGTACTTC.

This clone was seen a handful of times. This chain links TRBV29-1 with TRBJ1-1; TRBD1 matches at 7 bases. The CDR3 is 14 amino acids. Per the germline V gene, CDR1 is SQVTM and CDR2 is ANQGSEA. Trimming cost V 7 bases and J 4 bases; bases outside gene matches: 12. CDR3 loop: CSAPKSGTATEAFF. CDR3 coding DNA: TGCAGCGCACCAAAATCCGGGACAGCCACTGAAGCTTTCTTT.

V gene TRBV28 combines with J gene TRBJ1-1; 11 bases agree with TRBD1. CDR1 is MDHEN and CDR2 is SYDVKM in the germline V gene. The length of the CDR3 is 16 residues. The V segment lost 5 bases and the J segment 0 bases; nucleotides outside the gene matches: 5. The CDR3 nucleotides are TGTGCCAGCAGTGGGACAGGGGGTATGATGAACACTGAAGCTTTCTTT. Encoded protein: CASSGTGGMMNTEAFF.

The chain joins TRBV30 to TRBJ2-2, with a weak D call TRBD2 (5 bases). Germline CDR1 is GTSNPN and CDR2 is SVGIG (reference sequence). The CDR3 sequence is 12 residues long. V dropped 4 bases and J dropped 5 bases, with 8 bases sitting between them. The CDR3 is CAWTTGTGELFF. The CDR3 region has the DNA TGTGCCTGGACTACGGGAACCGGGGAGCTGTTTTTT.

CDR3 DNA: TGTGCCAGCAGCTTAGCGGTTTCCCAAGAGACCCAGTACTTC. Translating it yields CASSLAVSQETQYF. This chain connects TRBV5-5 to TRBJ2-5, with D possibly TRBD2 on 5 matching bases. The V gene's germline CDR1 is SGHKS and CDR2 YYEKEE (reference sequence). Trimming removed 2 bases from V and 1 base from J, with 9 bases in between. The CDR3 sequence is 14 residues long.

The chain recombines TRBV5-4 with TRBJ2-7; D is possibly TRBD2 (7 bases). The length of the CDR3 is 15 residues. Trimming cost V 3 bases and J 0 bases, with 13 bases left between them. Germline CDR1 reads SGHNT; CDR2 reads YYREEE (reference sequence). The CDR3 reads CASSSLGGPSYEQYF. Written as DNA, the CDR3 is TGTGCCAGCAGCTCTTTGGGGGGGCCCTCCTACGAGCAGTACTTC.

The chain couples TRBV7-9 to TRBJ1-2, with 9 bases matching TRBD1. This CDR3 comprises 15 residues. The germline CDR1 and CDR2 sequences are SEHNR and FQNEAQ (reference sequence). After removal of 2 bases from V and 4 bases from J, the junction contained 5 bases not matched to a gene. The CDR3 protein is CASSLSTGGGYGYTF. The CDR3 DNA follows: TGTGCCAGCAGCTTATCGACAGGGGGTGGCTATGGCTACACCTTC.

The chain recombines TRBV5-1 with TRBJ1-6; D is uncertain. CDR3 length: 15 amino acids. Germline V gene lookup returns CDR1 SGHRS and CDR2 YFSETQ. Trimming shortened V by 0 bases and J by 5 bases, and 9 bases separated the two germline ends. The CDR3 reads CASSLAQTNNSPLHF. CDR3 DNA: TGCGCCAGCAGCTTGGCACAGACCAATAATTCACCCCTCCACTTT.

The rearrangement uses TRBV15 and TRBJ2-7, with D unresolved. Germline V CDR1 and CDR2: LNHNV, YYDKDF (reference sequence). This CDR3 has 15 residues. V shed 2 bases and J shed 3 bases, with 14 bases lying between them. The CDR3 sequence: CATSRKKAPDYEQYF. The CDR3 coding sequence is TGTGCCACCAGCAGAAAAAAAGCCCCCGACTACGAGCAGTACTTC.

CDR3 protein: CASTNDRLEAFF. The DNA for the CDR3 is TGTGCCAGCACCAATGACAGATTAGAAGCTTTCTTT. The chain couples TRBV7-2 to TRBJ1-1; weak D call: TRBD1 (5 bases). Germline V gene lookup returns CDR1 SGHTA and CDR2 FQGNSA. The CDR3 is 12 residues long. V was pared by 7 bases and J by 8 bases, with 14 bases between.

The rearrangement links TRBV11-1 to TRBJ1-2; D call uncertain. This CDR3 contains 14 residues. CDR1 is SGHAT and CDR2 is FQDESV in the germline V gene (reference sequence). Trimming removed 0 bases from V and 2 bases from J, with 7 bases in between. The CDR3 DNA is TGTGCCAGCAGCTTAGCTGGCGGAAACTATGGCTACACCTTC. This translates into CASSLAGGNYGYTF.

This chain links TRBV4-3 with TRBJ2-5; a possible D gene is TRBD1 (6 bases). Between the trimmed V and J ends, which lost 2 bases and 2 bases, there was a span of 9 bases. Germline V CDR1 and CDR2: LGHNA, YSLEER. The CDR3 length is 14 residues. The CDR3 bases are TGCGCCAGCAGCCAAACAGGGAAGCAAGAGACCCAGTACTTC. It yields the protein CASSQTGKQETQYF.

V gene TRBV7-2 combines with J gene TRBJ2-5; perhaps TRBD1 as D (6 bases). The length of the CDR3 is 15 residues. The V gene's germline CDR1 is SGHTA and CDR2 FQGNSA. V lost 1 base, J lost 2 bases, and 11 bases lay in between. The CDR3 spells CASSLVGTGQETQYF. Here the CDR3 DNA reads TGTGCCAGCAGCTTAGTTGGTACAGGGCAAGAGACCCAGTACTTC.

The rearrangement uses TRBV10-1 and TRBJ1-2, with D perhaps matching TRBD1 (6 bases). V was pared by 5 bases and J by 5 bases, with 18 bases between. CDR1 and CDR2 from the germline V gene are WNHNN and SYGVQD (reference sequence). There are 15 residues in the CDR3. The CDR3 DNA is TGCGCCAGCAGTCCACGACAGGACGCGCGTTATGGCTACACCTTC. Protein: CASSPRQDARYGYTF.

V usage is TRBV23-1 and J usage is TRBJ2-5; D possibly corresponds to TRBD2 (5 bases). TRBV23-1 is an ORF; its function is uncertain. V lost 4 bases and J 3 bases, leaving 18 bases between the germline ends. This CDR3 has 16 amino acids. CDR3 DNA: TGCGCCAGCAGTCGAGAGGATCCGGGGATGGAAGAGACCCAGTACTTC. Protein sequence: CASSREDPGMEETQYF.

This chain connects TRBV9 to TRBJ2-3, with 10 bases that match TRBD1. J lost 2 bases, V lost 0 bases, and 3 bases had no gene match. Germline V gene data show CDR1 as SGDLS and CDR2 as YYNGEE. This CDR3 has 16 amino acids. The CDR3 coding sequence is TGTGCCAGCAGCGTAGGGGACAGGGGTATCACAGATACGCAGTATTTT. Amino acids: CASSVGDRGITDTQYF.

The chain couples TRBV4-3 to TRBJ2-1, with 15 bases lining up with TRBD2. This CDR3 comprises 19 residues. Looked up from germline, CDR1 is LGHNA and CDR2 is YSLEER. V shed 0 bases, J shed 7 bases, and the junction held 10 bases outside the gene matches. The CDR3: CASSQDSGLAGGAGNEQFF. CDR3 coding DNA: TGCGCCAGCAGCCAAGATTCGGGACTAGCGGGGGGCGCAGGGAATGAGCAGTTCTTC.

The CDR3 protein is CASSQDSGLAGGMEETQYF. The CDR3 region has the DNA TGTGCCAGCAGCCAAGATTCAGGACTAGCGGGAGGAATGGAGGAGACCCAGTACTTC. The rearrangement uses TRBV14 and TRBJ2-5, with TRBD2 identical over 14 bases. CDR3 size: 19 residues. Trimming removed 0 bases from V and 5 bases from J; junction bases left unmatched: 11. Germline V gene data show CDR1 as SGHDN and CDR2 as FVKESK.

The chain employs TRBV4-2 and TRBJ1-2; perhaps TRBD1 as D (5 bases). V lost 0 bases and J 4 bases, leaving 15 bases between the germline ends. This CDR3 region has 16 residues. Germline loops: CDR1 LGHNA, CDR2 YNFKEQ. For the CDR3, the DNA is TGTGCCAGCAGCCAAGAAATCGGAGACAGTCCCTATGGCTACACCTTC. It yields the protein CASSQEIGDSPYGYTF.

This chain uses TRBV2 with TRBJ2-1; 9 positions match TRBD2. The CDR3 extends over 14 amino acids. J lost 7 bases, V lost 6 bases, and 7 bases had no gene match. Germline V lookup: CDR1 SNHLY, CDR2 FYNNEI. CDR3 protein: CASRRTSVANEQFF. The CDR3 coding sequence is TGTGCCAGCAGACGGACTAGCGTCGCAAATGAGCAGTTCTTC.

The gene calls are TRBV25-1 and TRBJ1-2, with no clear D. Trimming took off 2 bases at V and 4 bases at J, with 8 bases between the two ends. Germline V gene lookup returns CDR1 MGHDK and CDR2 SYGVNS. The CDR3 runs 13 residues. CDR3 residues: CASSEPGLYGYTF. The CDR3 nucleotides are TGTGCCAGCAGTGAACCAGGCCTCTATGGCTACACCTTC.

This clone was detected only a few times. This chain joins TRBV19 and TRBJ1-2; D not resolved. Per germline, CDR1 LNHDA and CDR2 SQIVND (reference sequence). Trimming left V 1 base short and J 6 bases short, with 6 bases between. The CDR3 loop spans 12 amino acids. CDR3 loop: CASSIAGNGYTF. The CDR3 nucleotides are TGTGCCAGTAGTATAGCGGGGAATGGCTACACCTTC.

This clone has a single count. The chain couples TRBV5-1 to TRBJ2-1; no firm D call. Trimming left V 2 bases short and J 5 bases short, with 17 bases between. There are 16 residues in the CDR3. In germline, CDR1 is SGHRS, CDR2 YFSETQ. The CDR3 DNA reads as TGCGCCAGCAGCTTCCTATCCCCCCTAACCAACAATGAGCAGTTCTTC. Translating gives CASSFLSPLTNNEQFF.

This clone was seen once. This sequence joins TRBV10-3 and TRBJ2-1; maybe TRBD2 (5 bases). From germline, CDR1 is ENHRY and CDR2 SYGVKD. The V and J ends lost 7 bases and 0 bases respectively, with 10 bases between them. The CDR3 totals 14 residues. The CDR3 nucleotides read TGTGCCATCATTGCGGGTAGCTCCTACAATGAGCAGTTCTTC. It encodes CAIIAGSSYNEQFF.

V gene TRBV7-2 combines with J gene TRBJ2-1, with TRBD2 matching over 9 bases. The CDR3 sequence is 16 residues long. Trimming cost V 1 base and J 7 bases; bases outside gene matches: 8. CDR1 SGHTA and CDR2 FQGNSA come from the germline V gene. The CDR3 spells CASSLDSGSYWNEQFF. DNA of the CDR3: TGTGCCAGCAGCTTAGATAGCGGGAGCTATTGGAATGAGCAGTTCTTC.

The gene calls are TRBV15 and TRBJ2-1, with TRBD2 matching over 7 bases. Germline-derived CDR1 and CDR2 are LNHNV and YYDKDF (reference sequence). The V and J ends lost 0 bases and 3 bases, in that order; junction bases with no gene match: 5. The CDR3 length is 16 residues. This chain's CDR3 is CATSRDRTGGYNEQFF. CDR3 coding DNA: TGTGCCACCAGCAGAGATCGGACGGGGGGCTACAATGAGCAGTTCTTC.

This chain connects TRBV5-4 to TRBJ1-1; D is perhaps TRBD1 (6 bases). Between the trimmed V and J ends, which lost 0 bases and 5 bases, there was a span of 17 bases. Germline assignment: CDR1 SGHNT and CDR2 YYREEE (reference sequence). This CDR3 has 16 amino acids. CDR3 in DNA: TGTGCCAGCAGCTTGGGTCGGGGGGCAATTCATACTGAAGCTTTCTTT. Translating gives CASSLGRGAIHTEAFF. The full variable domain, rest sourced from reference TRBV5-4 and TRBJ1-1, is ETGVTQSPTHLIKTRGQQVTLRCSSQSGHNTVSWYQQALGQGPQFIFQYYREEENGRGNFPPRFSGLQFPNYSSELNVNALELDDSALYLCASSLGRGAIHTEAFFGQGTRLTVV.